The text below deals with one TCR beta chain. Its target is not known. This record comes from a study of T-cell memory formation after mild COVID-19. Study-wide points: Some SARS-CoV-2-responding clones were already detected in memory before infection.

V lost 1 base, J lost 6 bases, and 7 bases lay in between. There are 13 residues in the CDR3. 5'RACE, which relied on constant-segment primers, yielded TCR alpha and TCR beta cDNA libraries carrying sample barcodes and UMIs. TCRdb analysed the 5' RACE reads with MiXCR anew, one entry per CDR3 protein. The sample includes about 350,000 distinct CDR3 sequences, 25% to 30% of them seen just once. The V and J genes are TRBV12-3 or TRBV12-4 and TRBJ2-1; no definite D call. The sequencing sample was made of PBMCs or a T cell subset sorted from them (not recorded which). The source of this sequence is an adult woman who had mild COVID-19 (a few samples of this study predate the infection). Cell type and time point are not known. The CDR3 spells CASSLGLGNEQFF. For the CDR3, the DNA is TGTGCCAGCAGTTTAGGGCTTGGCAATGAGCAGTTCTTC.